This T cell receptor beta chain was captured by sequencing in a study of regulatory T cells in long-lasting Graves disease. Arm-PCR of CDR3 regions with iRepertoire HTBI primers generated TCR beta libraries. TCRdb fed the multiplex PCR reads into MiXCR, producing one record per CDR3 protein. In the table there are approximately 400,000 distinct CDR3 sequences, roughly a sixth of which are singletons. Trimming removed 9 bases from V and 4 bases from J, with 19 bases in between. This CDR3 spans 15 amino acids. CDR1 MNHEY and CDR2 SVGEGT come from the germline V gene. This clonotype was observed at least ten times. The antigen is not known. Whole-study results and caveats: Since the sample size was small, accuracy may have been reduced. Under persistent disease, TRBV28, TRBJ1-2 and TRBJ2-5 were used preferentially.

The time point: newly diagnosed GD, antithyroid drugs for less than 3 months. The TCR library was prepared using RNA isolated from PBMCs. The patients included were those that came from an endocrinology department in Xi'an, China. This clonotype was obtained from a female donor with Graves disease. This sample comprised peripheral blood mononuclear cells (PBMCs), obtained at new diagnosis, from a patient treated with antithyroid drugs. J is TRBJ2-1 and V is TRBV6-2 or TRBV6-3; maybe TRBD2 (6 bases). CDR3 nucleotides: TGTGCCAGACGATCCGGGACTGTACTTTACAATGAGCAGTTCTTC. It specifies CARRSGTVLYNEQFF.